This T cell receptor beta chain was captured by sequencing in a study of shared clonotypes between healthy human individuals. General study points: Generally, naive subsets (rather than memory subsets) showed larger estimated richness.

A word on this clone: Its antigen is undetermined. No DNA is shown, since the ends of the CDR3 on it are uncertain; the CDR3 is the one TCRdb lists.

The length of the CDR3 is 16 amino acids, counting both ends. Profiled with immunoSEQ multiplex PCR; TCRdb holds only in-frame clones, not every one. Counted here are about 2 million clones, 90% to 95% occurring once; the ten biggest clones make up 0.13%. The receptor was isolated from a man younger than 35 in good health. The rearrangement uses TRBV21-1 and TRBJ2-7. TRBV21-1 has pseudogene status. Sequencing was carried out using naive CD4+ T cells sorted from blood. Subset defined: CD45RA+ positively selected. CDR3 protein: CASSKVAPGSSYEQYF.